The rows below give T cell receptor beta chains drawn from one sample of a study of molecular identifiers for immune sequencing clone quantification. Using its own MiXCR run on the PCR reads, TCRdb lists one record per CDR3 protein. The table includes roughly 320,000 distinct CDR3 sequences, over 20% detected once. Input material: naive CD8+ T cells from blood, with Jurkat cell RNA spiked in. Receptor source: a human donor in good health. Some libraries in this study had Jurkat cell RNA spiked in. Both conserved end residues are part of each CDR3. The order of the fields is D gene, clone size, J gene, V gene, CDR3 DNA, CDR3 protein. A D gene is named only where the DNA matches it firmly. Only part of the rows carry a size: once, few, many, or a class if the clone is expanded.

- | - | TRBJ2-7 | TRBV20-1 | TGCAGTGCTAGTGATCTAGATCTTCAGCAGTACTTC | CSASDLDLQQYF
- | few | TRBJ1-1 | TRBV6-5 | TGTGCCAGCAGCCCCGGGGGACGGGGTGAAGCTTTCTTT | CASSPGGRGEAFF
- | - | TRBJ1-1 | TRBV12-3/TRBV12-4 | TGTGCCAGCAGTGGGTGGGGAGAAAACACTGAAGCTTTCTTT | CASSGWGENTEAFF
- | - | TRBJ2-7 | TRBV6-1 | TGTGCCAGCAGTGGCAACTACGAGCAGTACTTC | CASSGNYEQYF
- | many | TRBJ1-1 | TRBV5-4 | TGTGCCAGCAGCTCGGATTTGAACACTGAAGCTTTCTTT | CASSSDLNTEAFF
- | many | TRBJ2-7 | TRBV9 | TGTGCCAGCAGCGCCGAGGGACTTTCCCCCGAGCAGTACTTC | CASSAEGLSPEQYF
- | - | TRBJ2-5 | TRBV7-9 | TGTGCCAGCAGCCCGAGGGAGGGGGCGGACCAAGAGACCCAGTACTTC | CASSPREGADQETQYF
TRBD1 | few | TRBJ1-1 | TRBV29-1 | TGCAGCGCCTCATTGGGACAGGCGAACACTGAAGCTTTCTTT | CSASLGQANTEAFF
TRBD1 | - | TRBJ2-5 | TRBV13 | TGTGCCAGCAGCTGGGACAGGGGACGAGAGACCCAGTACTTC | CASSWDRGRETQYF
- | - | TRBJ1-1 | TRBV5-1 | TGCGCCAGCAGCCTGGACATCTTGAACACTGAAGCTTTCTTT | CASSLDILNTEAFF
TRBD1 | many | TRBJ2-7 | TRBV6-5 | TGTGCCAGCGGGGGACAGGGGTACGACGAGCAGTACTTC | CASGGQGYDEQYF
- | few | TRBJ2-4 | TRBV20-1 | TGCAGTGCTAGAGCTGGACCAGGGTTGGCCAAAAACATTCAGTACTTC | CSARAGPGLAKNIQYF
- | few | TRBJ2-7 | TRBV7-9 | TGTGCCAGCAGCTTAGCATCTACCTACGAGCAGTACTTC | CASSLASTYEQYF
TRBD1 | many | TRBJ2-7 | TRBV4-3 | TGCGCCAGCAGCTGGGACAGTAGTCCCTACGAGCAGTACTTC | CASSWDSSPYEQYF
- | few | TRBJ1-4 | TRBV27 | TGTGCCAGCAGTTTAGTTCCCGGGGCAACTAATGAAAAACTGTTTTTT | CASSLVPGATNEKLFF
- | many | TRBJ2-3 | TRBV27 | TGTGCCAGCAGGGGACTCGGGGCAGATACGCAGTATTTT | CASRGLGADTQYF
TRBD1 | many | TRBJ2-2 | TRBV29-1 | TGCAGCGCTGGGGACAGAACCAGCGCGAACACCGGGGAGCTGTTTTTT | CSAGDRTSANTGELFF
- | - | TRBJ1-4 | TRBV12-3/TRBV12-4 | TGTGCCAGCAGTCCCGGACCGGGGGAAAAACTGTTTTTT | CASSPGPGEKLFF
- | many | TRBJ2-3 | TRBV9 | TGTGCCAGCAGCGTAGCTGGCAGGGGCCACACAGATACGCAGTATTTT | CASSVAGRGHTDTQYF
- | - | TRBJ2-3 | TRBV29-1 | TGCAGCGTTGAGGGAGGGGGCAGCCGAGCTCCGCAGTATTTT | CSVEGGGSRAPQYF
TRBD1 | many | TRBJ2-1 | TRBV6-2/TRBV6-3 | TGTGCCAGCACCAGGGGGCGGAATGAGCAGTTCTTC | CASTRGRNEQFF
- | many | TRBJ1-5 | TRBV7-9 | TGTGCCAGCAGCTTATGGGATCAGCCCCAGCATTTT | CASSLWDQPQHF
TRBD2 | - | TRBJ2-7 | TRBV20-1 | TGCAGTGCTAGAGAGGATACTAGCGGGGGGGCTTTTATGTCCTACGAGCAGTACTTC | CSAREDTSGGAFMSYEQYF
TRBD2 | - | TRBJ2-3 | TRBV20-1 | TGCAGTGCTAGAGTCTCCCCACTAGCGACAGCTACGCAGTATTTT | CSARVSPLATATQYF
- | few | TRBJ1-1 | TRBV18 | TGTGCCAGCTCACCATCGTCCTGGGACATCTACATGAACACTGAAGCTTTCTTT | CASSPSSWDIYMNTEAFF
- | - | TRBJ2-5 | TRBV24-1 | TGTGCCACCAGTGGTTTAAAGACCCAGTACTTC | CATSGLKTQYF
- | few | TRBJ2-7 | TRBV4-3 | TGCGCCAGCAGCCAAGAGAGGTGGGGGCCAACCTACGAGCAGTACTTC | CASSQERWGPTYEQYF
- | few | TRBJ2-1 | TRBV4-3 | TGCGCCAGCAGCCAAGGAACGAGCTCCTACAATGAGCAGTTCTTC | CASSQGTSSYNEQFF
- | - | TRBJ2-3 | TRBV9 | TGTGCCAGCAGCTCCTACGATACGCAGTATTTT | CASSSYDTQYF
TRBD2 | few | TRBJ2-1 | TRBV12-3/TRBV12-4 | TGTGCCAGCAGTTCATTCGGACTAGCGATCTACAATGAGCAGTTCTTC | CASSSFGLAIYNEQFF
- | many | TRBJ1-4 | TRBV5-5 | TGTGCCAGCAGCCCTTACAGGAGTAGGAGTGAGGGTGAAAAACTGTTTTTT | CASSPYRSRSEGEKLFF
- | - | TRBJ2-1 | TRBV20-1 | TGCAGTGCTAGAGATAGTGGGGAACCATACAATGAGCAGTTCTTC | CSARDSGEPYNEQFF
- | many | TRBJ2-5 | TRBV7-9 | TGTGCCAGCAGCTCGTGGGGGCGGGGAGAGACCCAGTACTTC | CASSSWGRGETQYF
- | - | TRBJ1-6 | TRBV27 | TGTGCCAGCAGTTTAATCAATTCACCCCACCACTTT | CASSLINSPHHF
- | few | TRBJ1-2 | TRBV14 | TGTGCCAGCAGCCCCTCCGGGGCCCTGGCGGGCTACACCTTC | CASSPSGALAGYTF
- | many | TRBJ1-1 | TRBV6-5 | TGTGCCAGCAGTTACTCGACTAATGGGGAAACAGAAGCTTTCTTT | CASSYSTNGETEAFF
- | many | TRBJ2-2 | TRBV29-1 | TGCAGCGTTCCAACACCCACCGGGGAGCTGTTTTTT | CSVPTPTGELFF
TRBD2 | few | TRBJ2-7 | TRBV9 | TGTGCCAACAGCCCAGGTTGGGGACTAGCATCCTACGAGCAGTACTTC | CANSPGWGLASYEQYF
- | - | TRBJ2-7 | TRBV7-9 | TGTGCCTGCAGTCCTGCCTACGAGCAGTACTTC | CACSPAYEQYF
- | - | TRBJ2-5 | TRBV20-1 | TGCAGTGCGAGGAGGGCGTACGAAGAGACCCAGTACTTC | CSARRAYEETQYF
- | many | TRBJ1-4 | TRBV6-6 | TGTGCCAGCAGCCCCTGGCAGGGGTTTGTGGAAAAACTGTTTTTT | CASSPWQGFVEKLFF
TRBD1 | many | TRBJ2-1 | TRBV6-5 | TGTGCCAGCAGCAGTCGGGACAGGTTTACTAATGAGCAGTTCTTC | CASSSRDRFTNEQFF
TRBD1 | many | TRBJ2-1 | TRBV19 | TGTGCCAGTAGAAACGGGACAGCTTACAATGAGCAGTTCTTC | CASRNGTAYNEQFF
- | once | TRBJ1-2 | TRBV30 | TGTGCCTGGAACCGGGGCCTATGGGGCTACACCTTC | CAWNRGLWGYTF
- | few | TRBJ2-5 | TRBV15 | TGTGCCACCAGCAGAGATGTTCTCGGTAGCGGACAAGAGACCCAGTACTTC | CATSRDVLGSGQETQYF
- | - | TRBJ2-5 | TRBV28 | TGTGCCAGCACCCCATCGGGGACAACAGAGACCCAGTACTTC | CASTPSGTTETQYF
- | many | TRBJ2-3 | TRBV20-1 | TGCAGTGCTAGAGAGAGCCTCACAGATACGCAGTATTTT | CSARESLTDTQYF
- | - | TRBJ2-6 | TRBV4-3 | TGCGCCAGCAGCCAAGATACGAGTTTGAGCCGGGCCAACGTCCTGACTTTC | CASSQDTSLSRANVLTF
- | few | TRBJ2-2 | TRBV7-9 | TGTGCCAGCAGCCATACTCTGAGCACCGGGGAGCTGTTTTTT | CASSHTLSTGELFF
- | many | TRBJ1-3 | TRBV4-3 | TGCGCCAGCAGCCAAGATGGAATGGGGGCTGGAAACACCATATATTTT | CASSQDGMGAGNTIYF
- | many | TRBJ2-4 | TRBV13 | TGTGCCAGCAGCTTAGAAAGGTCCTACATTCAGTACTTC | CASSLERSYIQYF
TRBD1 | few | TRBJ2-5 | TRBV29-1 | TGCAGCGTTGACTCGGGACAGGGTCAGGAGACCCAGTACTTC | CSVDSGQGQETQYF
TRBD1 | - | TRBJ2-6 | TRBV20-1 | TGCAGTGCTAATAATCCCGGGACAGGGACCCTTACGTCTCTGGCAGCCAACGTCCTGACTTTC | CSANNPGTGTLTSLAANVLTF
TRBD1 | - | TRBJ2-7 | TRBV27 | TGTGCCAGCAGTGCCGGGACAGGGGGAAACGAGCAGTACTTC | CASSAGTGGNEQYF
- | many | TRBJ1-4 | TRBV3-1 | TGTGCCAGCAGCCCCTATGGGGGAAAACTGTTTTTT | CASSPYGGKLFF
- | few | TRBJ2-7 | TRBV5-6 | TGTGCCAGCAGCTTGGAGGTTACGCAGGCAGTCCGCGAGCAGTACTTC | CASSLEVTQAVREQYF